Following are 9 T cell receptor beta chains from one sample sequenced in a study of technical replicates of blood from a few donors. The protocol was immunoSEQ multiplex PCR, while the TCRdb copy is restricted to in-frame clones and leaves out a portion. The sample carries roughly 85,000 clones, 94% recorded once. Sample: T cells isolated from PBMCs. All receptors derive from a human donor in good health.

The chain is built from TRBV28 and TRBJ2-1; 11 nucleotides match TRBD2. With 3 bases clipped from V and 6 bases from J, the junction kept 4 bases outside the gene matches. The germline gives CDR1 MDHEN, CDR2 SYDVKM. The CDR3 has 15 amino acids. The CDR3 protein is CASSFSGRAVNEQFF. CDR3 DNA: TGTGCCAGCAGTTTTAGCGGGAGGGCCGTCAATGAGCAGTTCTTC. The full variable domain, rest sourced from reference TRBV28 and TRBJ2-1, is DVKVTQSSRYLVKRTGEKVFLECVQDMDHENMFWYRQDPGLGLRLIYFSYDVKMKEKGDIPEGYSVSREKKERFSLILESASTNQTSMYLCASSFSGRAVNEQFFGPGTRLTVL.

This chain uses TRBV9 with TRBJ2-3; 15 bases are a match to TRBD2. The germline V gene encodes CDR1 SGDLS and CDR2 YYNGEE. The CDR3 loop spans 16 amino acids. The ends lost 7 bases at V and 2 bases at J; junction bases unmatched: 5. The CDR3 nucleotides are TGTGCCAGCGATGGACTAGCGGGGGGGGTCACAGATACGCAGTATTTT. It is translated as CASDGLAGGVTDTQYF.

Here the CDR3 reads CASKPTGTYNEQFF. The CDR3 DNA sequence: TGTGCCAGCAAACCGACAGGGACCTACAATGAGCAGTTCTTC. The chain combines TRBV2 with TRBJ2-1; 7 nucleotides agree with TRBD1. The ends lost 7 bases at V and 2 bases at J; junction bases unmatched: 5. Germline CDR1 is SNHLY and CDR2 is FYNNEI. The CDR3 runs to 14 residues. The entire variable domain, with the rest obtained from reference TRBV2 and TRBJ2-1, is as follows: EPEVTQTPSHQVTQMGQEVILRCVPISNHLYFYWYRQILGQKVEFLVSFYNNEISEKSEIFDDQFSVERPDGSNFTLKIRSTKLEDSAMYFCASKPTGTYNEQFFGPGTRLTVL.

In DNA form, the CDR3 reads TGCAGCGTTCTCAGTTTGAACACTGAAGCTTTCTTT. Translating gives CSVLSLNTEAFF. J is TRBJ1-1 and V is TRBV29-1; unclear D gene. This CDR3 is 12 amino acids long. The V gene lost 5 bases and the J gene lost 0 bases, with 7 bases spanning the gap. CDR1 and CDR2 (germline): SQVTM, ANQGSEA.

The CDR3 DNA reads as TGTGCCAGCAGCACCCCCGGCAGGGGGTCATCCTACGAGCAGTACTTC. It encodes CASSTPGRGSSYEQYF. The J gene is TRBJ2-7, the V gene TRBV7-2; 7 bases line up with TRBD1. V was pared by 5 bases and J by 1 base, with 11 bases of the junction left unmatched. CDR3 size: 16 residues. CDR1 is SGHTA and CDR2 is FQGNSA in the germline V gene.

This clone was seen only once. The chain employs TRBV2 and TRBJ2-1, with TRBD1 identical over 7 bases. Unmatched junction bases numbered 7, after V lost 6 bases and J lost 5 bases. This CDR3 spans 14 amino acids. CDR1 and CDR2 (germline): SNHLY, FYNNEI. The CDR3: CASSVKGTDNEQFF. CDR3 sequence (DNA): TGTGCCAGCAGCGTAAAAGGGACAGACAATGAGCAGTTCTTC.

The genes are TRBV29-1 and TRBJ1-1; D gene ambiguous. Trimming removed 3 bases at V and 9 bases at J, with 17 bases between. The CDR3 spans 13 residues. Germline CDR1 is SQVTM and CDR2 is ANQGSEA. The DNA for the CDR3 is TGCAGCGTTGAGGCGGGGTTTGGCATTAAAGCTTTCTTT. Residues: CSVEAGFGIKAFF.

CDR3 coding DNA: TGTGCCAGCAGCTTGGGGCAGGGGACAGAGGAAAACACCATATATTTT. Its translation: CASSLGQGTEENTIYF. This chain links TRBV5-5 with TRBJ1-3; TRBD1 agrees at 7 bases. This CDR3 has 16 amino acids. V trimming: 0 bases; J trimming: 6 bases; junction bases outside the gene matches: 9. Germline values: CDR1 SGHKS, CDR2 YYEKEE (reference sequence).

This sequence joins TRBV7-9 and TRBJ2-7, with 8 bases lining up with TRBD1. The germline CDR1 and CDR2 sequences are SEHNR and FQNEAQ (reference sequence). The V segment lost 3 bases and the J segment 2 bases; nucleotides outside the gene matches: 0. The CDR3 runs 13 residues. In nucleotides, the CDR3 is TGTGCCAGCAGCTTGACAGGGGCCTACGAGCAGTACTTC. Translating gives CASSLTGAYEQYF. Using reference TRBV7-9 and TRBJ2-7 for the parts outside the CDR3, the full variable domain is DTGVSQNPRHKITKRGQNVTFRCDPISEHNRLYWYRQTLGQGPEFLTYFQNEAQLEKSRLLSDRFSAERPKGSFSTLEIQRTEQGDSAMYLCASSLTGAYEQYFGPGTRLTVT.